This T cell receptor (beta chain) was sequenced for a study of T cells in Graves' hyperthyroidism and ophthalmopathy. Trimming stripped 2 bases from V and 7 bases from J, with 18 bases between. Germline CDR1 MNHEY, CDR2 SVGEGT. The CDR3 spans 16 residues. Researchers amplified the TCR beta CDR3 regions from RNA transcripts. Primed by the HTBI set, a first-round RT-PCR was run on the TCR CDR3. TCRdb analysed the multiplex PCR reads with MiXCR anew, one entry per CDR3 protein. Found here are under 400,000 distinct CDR3 sequences, around 20% of them singletons; the top ten hold under 55%. Findings of the study overall: Using 13 V-J features, a model discriminated ophthalmopathy from stable hyperthyroidism. In the blood, most expanded thyroid clonotypes above 0.001 appeared as well. Ophthalmopathy, which appeared later, was predicted by the model a median roughly 6.6 months before onset.

Graves' hyperthyroidism qualified as stable when ophthalmopathy did not progress within 18 months. This clonotype has a count of ten or more. The antigen remains unidentified. The sequenced material came from blood. The clonotype originates from a woman in her forties or fifties with Graves' hyperthyroidism. The rearrangement joins TRBV6-2 or TRBV6-3 to TRBJ2-1; D is perhaps TRBD1 (8 bases). CDR3 in DNA: TGTGCCAGCAGTTACACAGGGGGGGCCGACGCTAATGAGCAGTTCTTC. Amino acids: CASSYTGGADANEQFF.